The sequence of this T cell receptor (beta chain) was determined in a study of PD-1 blockade in classical Hodgkin lymphoma. The time point is: cycle 4 day 1 (C4D1), after 6 weeks of nivolumab. Relapse after autologous stem cell transplantation occurred in every patient, and brentuximab vedotin exposure varied. By its share, this clone is medium-sized. Assay: immunoSEQ multiplex PCR; the TCRdb copy retains only in-frame clones and omits some. The sample carries about 93,000 clones, 78% recorded once. CDR3 length equals 12 residues. Germline CDR1 and CDR2: SNHLY and FYNNEI. V lost 7 bases, J lost 8 bases, and 11 bases lay in between.

Sequences were derived from peripheral blood mononuclear cells (PBMCs), sampled before the fourth cycle of nivolumab. This receptor was taken from a human donor with classical Hodgkin lymphoma. The chain has TRBV2 and TRBJ1-4; D remains ambiguous. CDR3 sequence reads: CASNKLGEKLFF. In DNA, the CDR3 is TGTGCCAGCAACAAGTTAGGAGAAAAACTGTTTTTT.